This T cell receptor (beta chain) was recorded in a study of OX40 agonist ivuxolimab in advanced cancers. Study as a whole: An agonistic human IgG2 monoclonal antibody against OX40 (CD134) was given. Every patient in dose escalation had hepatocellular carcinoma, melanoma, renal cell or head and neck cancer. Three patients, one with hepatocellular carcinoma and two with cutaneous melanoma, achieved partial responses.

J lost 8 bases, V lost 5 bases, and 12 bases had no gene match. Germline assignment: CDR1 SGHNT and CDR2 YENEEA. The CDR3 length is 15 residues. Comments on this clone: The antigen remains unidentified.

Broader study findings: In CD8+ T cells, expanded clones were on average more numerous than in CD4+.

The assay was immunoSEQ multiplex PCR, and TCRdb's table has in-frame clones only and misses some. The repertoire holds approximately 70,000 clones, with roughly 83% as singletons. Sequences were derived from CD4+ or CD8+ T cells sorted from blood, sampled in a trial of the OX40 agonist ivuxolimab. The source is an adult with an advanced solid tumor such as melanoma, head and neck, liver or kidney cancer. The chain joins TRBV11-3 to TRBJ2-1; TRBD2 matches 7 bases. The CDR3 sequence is CASSAVGREYDEQFF. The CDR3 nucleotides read TGTGCCAGCAGCGCAGTCGGGCGGGAGTACGATGAGCAGTTCTTC.